A single sample is the source of the 18 T cell receptor beta chains below, sequenced in a study of blood T cell repertoires in COVID-19. Some clones are missing from TCRdb's copy, which holds only in-frame ones; the method was immunoSEQ multiplex PCR. The table lists about 210,000 clones, 85% of them singletons, with over 15% in the top ten. What was sequenced was PBMCs or T cells enriched from blood (not recorded which). The receptors were gathered from a man in his forties who had recovered from COVID-19.

This chain joins TRBV6-2 or TRBV6-3 and TRBJ2-2, with D possibly being TRBD2 (5 bases). Trimming removed 4 bases at V and 0 bases at J, with 9 bases between. Germline CDR1 is MNHEY and CDR2 is SVGEGT. This CDR3 is 15 amino acids long. The CDR3 protein is CASSLQRTNTGELFF. For the CDR3, the DNA is TGTGCCAGCAGTTTACAGCGGACGAACACCGGGGAGCTGTTTTTT.

The rearrangement links TRBV15 to TRBJ2-7; TRBD1 aligns across 7 bases. In germline, CDR1 is LNHNV, CDR2 YYDKDF (reference sequence). This CDR3 is built from 14 residues. The V gene end was trimmed by 2 bases and the J gene end by 2 bases; junction bases not matched to a gene: 3. The CDR3 coding sequence is TGTGCCACCAGCAGACGACAGGGCCCCTACGAGCAGTACTTC. Its translation: CATSRRQGPYEQYF.

This chain uses TRBV24-1 with TRBJ2-2, with 8 bases aligning to TRBD1. V dropped 3 bases and J dropped 3; count of bases not matched to a gene: 5. Per germline, CDR1 KGHDR and CDR2 SFDVKD. The CDR3 spans 16 residues. CDR3: CATSDTGTGYTGELFF. For the CDR3, the DNA is TGTGCCACCAGTGATACCGGGACAGGTTACACCGGGGAGCTGTTTTTT.

This chain uses TRBV5-1 with TRBJ2-1; TRBD2 matches 7 bases. This CDR3 contains 16 residues. V lost 0 bases and J lost 1; bases outside the gene matches: 4. Germline CDR1 reads SGHRS; CDR2 reads YFSETQ. CDR3 nucleotides: TGCGCCAGCAGCTTGGTGGCGGGAGCTTCCTACAATGAGCAGTTCTTC. Translating it yields CASSLVAGASYNEQFF. Complete variable domain (other parts from reference TRBV5-1 and TRBJ2-1): KAGVTQTPRYLIKTRGQQVTLSCSPISGHRSVSWYQQTPGQGLQFLFEYFSETQRNKGNFPGRFSGRQFSNSRSEMNVSTLELGDSALYLCASSLVAGASYNEQFFGPGTRLTVL.

This chain joins TRBV7-8 and TRBJ2-2, with 7 bases that match TRBD1. Losses at the gene ends were 2 bases for V and 6 bases for J; bases not matched to a gene: 9. Germline V CDR1 and CDR2: SGHVS, FQNEAQ. The CDR3 has 16 amino acids. The CDR3, as DNA: TGTGCCAGCAGCTTAAGGCAGGGGGTTATAGCCGGGGAGCTGTTTTTT. Its translation: CASSLRQGVIAGELFF.

In DNA, the CDR3 is TGCGCCAGCAGCCAAGCCCTAGCGGGAGTTTACGAGCAGTACTTC. Translation: CASSQALAGVYEQYF. The V and J genes are TRBV4-1 and TRBJ2-7; 10 positions agree with TRBD2. V lost 1 base, J lost 4 bases, and 4 bases stayed unmatched. Germline-derived CDR1 and CDR2 are MGHRA and YSYEKL. The CDR3 spans 15 residues.

The chain couples TRBV12-3 or TRBV12-4 to TRBJ1-6; D remains ambiguous. The CDR3 sequence is 13 residues long. V was trimmed by 3 bases and J by 11 bases, leaving 11 bases between them. CDR3 DNA sequence: TGTGCCAGCAGTTTTCCCGCCGGGACACCCCTCCACTTT. The encoded protein is CASSFPAGTPLHF.

V is TRBV28 and J is TRBJ1-1; 8 nucleotides match TRBD1. The CDR3 extends over 14 amino acids. Germline trimming cut 7 bases from V and 5 bases from J; bases unmatched to any gene: 9. Germline V gene data show CDR1 as MDHEN and CDR2 as SYDVKM. The CDR3 here is CASTSGQGRTEAFF. In DNA, the CDR3 is TGTGCCAGCACCTCCGGACAGGGAAGGACTGAAGCTTTCTTT.

CDR3 residues: CASRTSGQETQYF. The CDR3 region has the DNA TGTGCCAGCAGGACTAGCGGCCAAGAGACCCAGTACTTC. This sequence joins TRBV12-3 or TRBV12-4 and TRBJ2-5; 9 bases match TRBD2. The V segment lost 6 bases and the J segment 1 base; nucleotides outside the gene matches: 0. The CDR3 length is 13 residues.

The chain links TRBV3-1 (or the pseudogene TRBV3-2) to TRBJ1-1, with 7 bases matching TRBD1. The V gene's germline CDR1 is LGHDT and CDR2 YNNKEL (reference sequence). The CDR3 is 15 residues long. Losses at the gene ends were 1 base for V and 4 bases for J; bases not matched to a gene: 6. The CDR3 coding sequence is TGTGCCAGCAGCCAAGGGATAACAGGGGCCACTGAAGCTTTCTTT. The encoded protein is CASSQGITGATEAFF.

This clone has only a few counts. One end of the junction varies from germline; a read error may be responsible. This chain joins TRBV3-1 (or the pseudogene TRBV3-2) and TRBJ1-6; the D is unclear. The germline V gene has CDR1 LGHDT and CDR2 YNNKEL (reference sequence). The CDR3 sequence is 12 residues long. CDR3 coding DNA: TGTGCCAGCTGCCATTCGAATTCACCCCTCCACTTT. It is translated as CASCHSNSPLHF.

This clone occurred a few times. The V gene is TRBV19, the J gene TRBJ1-2; the D gene is possibly TRBD1 (5 bases). Between the trimmed V and J ends, which lost 4 bases and 0 bases, there was a span of 21 bases. The CDR3 loop spans 18 amino acids. Germline V gene lookup returns CDR1 LNHDA and CDR2 SQIVND (reference sequence). In DNA form, the CDR3 reads TGTGCCAGTAGTACGTCTCGACAAGGCGGGACCACTAACTATGGCTACACCTTC. Translation gives CASSTSRQGGTTNYGYTF. The full variable domain, its missing parts supplied by reference TRBV19 and TRBJ1-2, is DGGITQSPKYLFRKEGQNVTLSCEQNLNHDAMYWYRQDPGQGLRLIYYSQIVNDFQKGDIAEGYSVSREKKESFPLTVTSAQKNPTAFYLCASSTSRQGGTTNYGYTFGSGTRLTVV.

This chain links TRBV9 with TRBJ1-1; D is perhaps TRBD1 (6 bases). CDR1 and CDR2 from the germline V gene are SGDLS and YYNGEE. The CDR3 is 12 amino acids. Trimming left V 3 bases short and J 11 bases short, with 14 bases between. The CDR3: CASSDLRGEAFF. CDR3 in DNA: TGTGCCAGCAGCGATCTCAGGGGTGAGGCTTTCTTT.

The sample holds a few counts of this clone. This chain joins TRBV6-1 and TRBJ2-5, with 11 bases identical to TRBD1. J gave up 4 bases and V 1 base, and 2 bases lay outside the gene matches. CDR1 and CDR2 from the germline V gene are MNHNS and SASEGT. The length of the CDR3 is 15 residues. The CDR3 bases are TGTGCCAGCAGTGAAGGGACAGGGGGCGCAGAGACCCAGTACTTC. Its translation is CASSEGTGGAETQYF.

This clone was found once. The rearrangement links TRBV3-1 (or the pseudogene TRBV3-2) to TRBJ1-2, with D possibly being TRBD1 (6 bases). CDR3 length: 13 amino acids. V shed 8 bases and J shed 2 bases, with 12 bases lying between them. CDR1 and CDR2 from the germline V gene are LGHDT and YNNKEL (reference sequence). The CDR3 spells CASFDRRNYGYTF. The CDR3 nucleotides are TGTGCCAGCTTTGACAGGCGGAACTATGGCTACACCTTC.

This rearrangement joins TRBV28 to TRBJ2-1; 11 positions agree with TRBD2. V lost 3 bases and J lost 9; bases outside the gene matches: 7. Germline CDR1 is MDHEN and CDR2 is SYDVKM. The CDR3 extends over 15 amino acids. The CDR3 DNA sequence: TGTGCCAGCAGTTTTAGCGGGAGGGCCAGTCCTGAGCAGTTCTTC. Translated: CASSFSGRASPEQFF.

Remarks on this clone: Other DNA sequences in this sample translate to the same CDR3. The V gene is TRBV27, the J gene TRBJ1-2; 9 bases agree with TRBD1. The CDR3 sequence is 14 residues long. CDR1 is MNHEY, CDR2 SMNVEV, per germline (reference sequence). The ends lost 4 bases at V and 8 bases at J; junction bases unmatched: 8. The CDR3 region is CASSSGQGRRGYTF. CDR3 bases: TGTGCCAGCAGTTCAGGACAGGGGAGAAGAGGCTACACCTTC.

The V gene is TRBV2, the J gene TRBJ1-2; possible D gene TRBD1, 6 bases. V dropped 6 bases and J dropped 4 bases, with 15 bases sitting between them. Germline V lookup: CDR1 SNHLY, CDR2 FYNNEI. The CDR3 loop spans 14 amino acids. The CDR3 spells CASSALTGTYGYTF. The CDR3 nucleotides read TGTGCCAGCAGCGCCCTTACAGGGACCTATGGCTACACCTTC.